The 15 T cell receptor beta chains in this list originate from one sample, sequenced in a study of blood T cells in healthy people across ages. It was with a sample-barcoded 5' primer and a J-beta primer mix that a second PCR of about 6 to 11 cycles was run. TCRdb re-called the 5' RACE reads through MiXCR, storing one row per CDR3 protein. Of roughly 1.5 million distinct CDR3 sequences detected, 42% appear once; the ten largest clones hold about 4%. Sequenced input: blood. The origin of the receptors is a young woman in good health.

The rearrangement links TRBV7-2 to TRBJ2-7, with D possibly matching TRBD2 (5 bases). V lost 4 bases and J lost 0, with 16 bases in between. Germline V gene sequence: CDR1 SGHTA, CDR2 FQGNSA. This CDR3 comprises 16 residues. CDR3 bases: TGTGCCAGCAGCTCCGCCCTAGCCCTGAGCTCCTACGAGCAGTACTTC. This codes for CASSSALALSSYEQYF.

The chain uses TRBV12-5 and TRBJ1-1; D gene ambiguous. The CDR3 has 14 amino acids. The V end lost 5 bases, the J end lost 0 bases, and 10 bases lay between the germline ends. Germline V gene data show CDR1 as LGHNT and CDR2 as FRNRAP. CDR3 amino acids: CASGNEGMNTEAFF. CDR3 nucleotides: TGTGCTAGTGGTAATGAGGGTATGAACACTGAAGCTTTCTTT.

V gene TRBV4-1 combines with J gene TRBJ2-1; the D gene could be TRBD1 or TRBD2 (7 bases each). Germline V gene lookup returns CDR1 MGHRA and CDR2 YSYEKL. V dropped 5 bases and J dropped 7 bases, with 12 bases sitting between them. This CDR3 contains 13 residues. CDR3 loop: CASSSRGGNEQFF. For the CDR3, the DNA is TGCGCCAGCAGCAGCAGGGGGGGGAATGAGCAGTTCTTC.

This clonotype was found once. V is TRBV7-9 and J is TRBJ2-7, with D perhaps matching TRBD1 or TRBD2 (5 bases each). The germline V gene has CDR1 SEHNR and CDR2 FQNEAQ (reference sequence). V gave up 5 bases and J gave up 7 bases, with 21 bases separating them. CDR3 size: 15 residues. CDR3 sequence (DNA): TGTGCCAGCAGCCCGGTAGGGACCATAGCGAATGAGCAGTACTTC. As protein: CASSPVGTIANEQYF.

This clonotype was counted at least ten times. The CDR3 DNA is TGTGCCAGCAGCTCGGACAGGGACACAGATACGCAGTATTTT. Encoded protein: CASSSDRDTDTQYF. The chain links TRBV7-9 to TRBJ2-3; 8 bases fit TRBD1. V shed 4 bases, J shed 2 bases, and the junction held 2 bases outside the gene matches. Germline lookup yields CDR1 SEHNR and CDR2 FQNEAQ (reference sequence). CDR3 size: 14 residues.

This sequence joins TRBV7-2 and TRBJ1-5; possible D gene TRBD1, 5 bases. Germline CDR1 and CDR2: SGHTA and FQGNSA. The CDR3 has 15 amino acids. The V and J ends lost 3 bases and 3 bases respectively, with 12 bases between them. The CDR3 nucleotides are TGTGCCAGCAGCTTTTCGGGCAGGGACAATCAGCCCCAGCATTTT. Its protein is CASSFSGRDNQPQHF.

This clonotype appeared many times. The germline gene is not matched at one end of the junction; a read error may be the cause. The chain employs TRBV5-1 and TRBJ1-4; D not resolved. This CDR3 has 12 residues. The V gene's germline CDR1 is SGHRS and CDR2 YFSETQ. The CDR3 here is CASSLTNEKLFF. The CDR3 coding sequence is TGTGCCAGCAGCCTCACTAATGAAAAACTGTTTTTT.

CDR3 coding DNA: TGTGCCAGCAGTAGTCGCTTTCATGAGCAGTACTTC. The encoded protein is CASSSRFHEQYF. The chain couples TRBV6-2 or TRBV6-3 to TRBJ2-7; D uncertain. The V gene lost 5 bases and the J gene lost 7 bases, with 12 bases spanning the gap. CDR3 size: 12 residues. Germline lookup yields CDR1 MNHEY and CDR2 SVGEGT.

As concerns this clonotype: At one of its ends the junction is not consistent with the germline gene, which may arise from a read error. The J gene is TRBJ1-1, the V gene TRBV5-1; D is perhaps TRBD1 (5 bases). The CDR3 is 15 amino acids. Per the germline V gene, CDR1 is SGHRS and CDR2 is YFSETQ. The chain's CDR3 is CANSNPRQPHTEAFF. The CDR3 DNA reads as TGCGCCAACAGCAACCCCCGACAGCCGCACACTGAAGCTTTCTTT. The full variable domain, with the rest looked up from reference TRBV5-1 and TRBJ1-1, is KAGVTQTPRYLIKTRGQQVTLSCSPISGHRSVSWYQQTPGQGLQFLFEYFSETQRNKGNFPGRFSGRQFSNSRSEMNVSTLELGDSALYLCANSNPRQPHTEAFFGQGTRLTVV.

The chain uses TRBV7-6 and TRBJ2-7, with a tentative D call TRBD1 (6 bases). From germline, CDR1 is SGHVS and CDR2 FNYEAQ. V was trimmed by 5 bases and J by 6 bases, leaving 20 bases between them. This CDR3 is built from 15 residues. The DNA for the CDR3 is TGTGCCAGCAGCGCGAGCACAGGGTTAGGAGGCGAGCAGTACTTC. Its protein is CASSASTGLGGEQYF.

The chain has TRBV4-3 and TRBJ2-1, with TRBD2 matching 8 bases. Germline CDR1 reads LGHNA; CDR2 reads YSLEER. The ends lost 4 bases at V and 0 bases at J; junction bases unmatched: 11. The CDR3 totals 18 residues. The CDR3 sequence is CASSLSPQRGSSYNEQFF. The CDR3 DNA reads TGCGCCAGCAGCCTTTCACCCCAGCGGGGGAGCTCCTACAATGAGCAGTTCTTC.

This clonotype was counted between two and nine times. The J gene is TRBJ2-3, the V gene TRBV7-2; D uncertain. CDR3 length: 12 residues. The V and J ends lost 6 bases and 2 bases respectively, with 6 bases between them. Germline V gene data show CDR1 as SGHTA and CDR2 as FQGNSA. The CDR3 DNA sequence: TGTGCCAGCAGGAAAGTCACAGATACGCAGTATTTT. This codes for CASRKVTDTQYF.

This clonotype came up a few times. The V and J genes are TRBV6-5 and TRBJ2-7, with D unresolved. V lost 2 bases and J 0 bases, leaving 14 bases between the germline ends. The CDR3 length is 16 residues. Germline CDR1 and CDR2: MNHEY and SVGAGI. Here the CDR3 reads CASSYIGPGTSYEQYF. In DNA, the CDR3 is TGTGCCAGCAGTTACATCGGACCAGGAACCTCCTACGAGCAGTACTTC.

This clonotype was detected only a few times. V and J are TRBV6-1 and TRBJ2-3; D is perhaps TRBD2 (6 bases). CDR3 length: 14 amino acids. Deletions cut 4 bases from V and 2 bases from J, with 10 bases between. Germline V gene lookup returns CDR1 MNHNS and CDR2 SASEGT. CDR3 sequence: CASSGGLYTDTQYF. The CDR3 coding sequence is TGTGCCAGCAGTGGGGGACTGTACACAGATACGCAGTATTTT.

This sequence joins TRBV6-1 and TRBJ1-1; D unresolved. V was pared by 7 bases and J by 7 bases, with 13 bases between. The CDR3 consists of 12 residues. The V gene's germline CDR1 is MNHNS and CDR2 SASEGT. The CDR3: CASNDGFGEAFF. The CDR3 nucleotides are TGTGCCAGCAATGACGGTTTCGGTGAAGCTTTCTTT.